This TCR beta chain was obtained from a study of shared clonotypes between healthy human individuals. Libraries were prepared by immunoSEQ multiplex PCR; TCRdb keeps only in-frame clonotypes and omits some of them. Of 2 million to 3 million clones listed, approximately 94% are singletons. With 7 bases clipped from V and 7 bases from J, the junction kept 10 bases outside the gene matches. This CDR3 region has 14 residues. The germline V gene encodes CDR1 GTSNPN and CDR2 SVGIG (reference sequence). Sequencing was performed on naive CD4+ T cells sorted from blood. Subset given: CD45RA+ positively selected. The V and J genes are TRBV30 and TRBJ1-2, with TRBD1 matching 12 bases. The TCR originated in a man aged 18-30 years in good health. The CDR3: CASTGTGGVGGYTF. CDR3 nucleotide sequence: TGTGCCTCTACCGGGACAGGGGGCGTAGGTGGCTACACCTTC.